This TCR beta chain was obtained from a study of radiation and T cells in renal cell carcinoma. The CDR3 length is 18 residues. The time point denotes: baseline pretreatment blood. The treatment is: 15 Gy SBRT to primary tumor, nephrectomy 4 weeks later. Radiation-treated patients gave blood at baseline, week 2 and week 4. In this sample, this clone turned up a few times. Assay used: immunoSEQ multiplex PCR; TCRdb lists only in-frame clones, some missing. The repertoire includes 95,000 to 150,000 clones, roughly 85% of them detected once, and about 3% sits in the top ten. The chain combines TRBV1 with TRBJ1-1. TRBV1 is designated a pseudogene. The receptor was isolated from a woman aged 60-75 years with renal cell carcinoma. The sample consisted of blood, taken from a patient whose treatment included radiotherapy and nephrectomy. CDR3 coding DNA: TGCACCAGCAGCCAAGTTCGAAGGGCAGGGAGGTCCGACACTGAAGCTTTCTTT. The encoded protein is CTSSQVRRAGRSDTEAFF.